Reported below is one T cell receptor (beta chain). What it recognizes is unknown. Additional DNA sequences in this sample encode the identical CDR3. Positively selected for CCR7, the CD45RO-negative cells used as naive CD8 cells excluded terminally differentiated effector memory CD45RA+ cells. In the sorted-subset replicate PCRs, approximately 200 ng DNA, tens of thousands of T cell genomes, was used. Authors' processing steps: In the immunoSEQ data, sequences were junction-only and lacked quality scores, so filtering differed. TCRdb keeps only in-frame clones here, not all; method: immunoSEQ multiplex PCR. That table is the source of V, J and clone size, and D and trimming were worked out from the DNA. The sample lists about 1,800,000 clones, about 95% occurring once. This specimen belongs to a study of shared clonotypes between healthy human individuals. Looked up from germline, CDR1 is SEHNR and CDR2 is FQNEAQ (reference sequence). Trimming cost V 3 bases and J 4 bases, with 7 bases left between them. The CDR3 runs to 12 residues.

Study conclusions and caveats: Memory subsets generally showed lower estimated richness than naive subsets. Genetic and exposure-history diversity was limited by the few donors.

The chain recombines TRBV7-9 with TRBJ2-7; D possibly corresponds to TRBD1 (5 bases). The sample taken for sequencing was naive CD8+ T cells sorted from blood. This clonotype was obtained from a man aged 18 to 30 in good health. The CDR3 reads CASSFGAYEQYF. The CDR3 DNA sequence: TGTGCCAGCAGCTTTGGGGCTTACGAGCAGTACTTC.